The TCR beta chain under discussion was sequenced for a study of regulatory T cells in long-lasting Graves disease. General study points: Persistent patients shared more public clonotypes (approximately 2,700) than newly diagnosed patients (approximately 1,000). Not thyroid tissue but only peripheral blood was studied.

Stated time point: persistent/refractory GD, antithyroid drugs over 5 years with positive TRAb. RNA isolated from PBMCs was used to make the TCR library. This clonotype was seen a few times. Its cognate antigen is unknown. The CDR3 spans 14 residues. The germline V and J ends were trimmed by 0 bases and 6 bases, with 12 bases remaining between them. Germline CDR1 reads SGHDT; CDR2 reads YYEEEE. HTBI primers from iRepertoire and Arm-PCR of CDR3 regions yielded the TCR beta libraries. MiXCR, run by TCRdb on the multiplex PCR reads, gives a single entry per CDR3 protein. The top ten clones hold roughly an eighth of a sample with 350,000 to 450,000 distinct CDR3 sequences, roughly 21% of them seen once.

The sequencing used peripheral blood mononuclear cells (PBMCs), collected when the disease was refractory, from a patient treated with antithyroid drugs. The V gene is TRBV5-6, the J gene TRBJ1-2, with D possibly TRBD1 on 6 matching bases. The origin of this receptor is a female donor with Graves disease. CDR3 sequence reads: CASSLVNRVHGYTF. The CDR3 DNA sequence: TGTGCCAGCAGCTTGGTCAACAGGGTCCATGGCTACACCTTC.